These T cell receptor beta chains were read from a single sample in a study of cytomegalovirus exposure and HLA in healthy donors. The protocol was immunoSEQ multiplex PCR, while the TCRdb copy is restricted to in-frame clones and leaves out a portion. The data hold some 150,000 clones, with roughly 81% observed a single time. Sequencing was carried out using PBMCs. These receptors were taken from a female donor in good health and CMV-seronegative. Each CDR3 is given with its conserved first and last residue.

v_call: TRBV5-1
j_call: TRBJ1-4
cdr3_aa: CASSLRIGTNEKLLF

v_call: TRBV9
j_call: TRBJ2-5
cdr3_aa: CASSRTSGEGETQYF

v_call: TRBV11-1
j_call: TRBJ2-7
cdr3_aa: CASSFAGGSSYEQYF

v_call: TRBV29-1
j_call: TRBJ2-3
cdr3_aa: CSVEGGTTPSTDTQYF

v_call: TRBV5-6
j_call: TRBJ2-7
cdr3_aa: CASARGDNEQYF

v_call: TRBV9
j_call: TRBJ2-2
cdr3_aa: CASSPHHEFGELFF

v_call: TRBV7-9
j_call: TRBJ2-7
cdr3_aa: CASSLGGDRGSYEQYF

v_call: TRBV7-9
j_call: TRBJ1-5
cdr3_aa: CASSGTGNQPQHF

v_call: TRBV5-1
j_call: TRBJ2-1
cdr3_aa: CASSPQASGYSYNEQFF

v_call: TRBV6-5
j_call: TRBJ1-5
cdr3_aa: CASSSGQGLDQPQHF

v_call: TRBV11-3
j_call: TRBJ1-5
cdr3_aa: CASSFGDQPQHF

v_call: TRBV19
j_call: TRBJ1-5
cdr3_aa: CASSMGGYSNQPQHF

v_call: TRBV7-2
j_call: TRBJ1-2
cdr3_aa: CASSVNTGWSYGYTF

v_call: TRBV11-3
j_call: TRBJ1-2
cdr3_aa: CASSEGTGGLVGYTF

v_call: TRBV4-1
j_call: TRBJ2-5
cdr3_aa: CASSQDEGRGGGTQYF

v_call: TRBV6-5
j_call: TRBJ1-1
cdr3_aa: CASSYHRGRGTEAFF

v_call: TRBV6-1
j_call: TRBJ1-2
cdr3_aa: CASSSPTQGWEGYTF

v_call: TRBV18
j_call: TRBJ1-4
cdr3_aa: CASSPGTGREKLFF

v_call: TRBV27
j_call: TRBJ1-2
cdr3_aa: CASSLRQGQGYTF

v_call: TRBV21-1
j_call: TRBJ1-5
cdr3_aa: CASSPRDRALPKHF